This record looks at one TCR beta chain sequence and its context. Its antigen is not identified. The source of the sample is a study of regulatory T cells in long-lasting Graves disease. Whole-study findings and limits: Persistent disease samples used TRBV28, TRBJ1-2 and TRBJ2-5 preferentially.

CDR1 is DFQATT and CDR2 is SNEGSKA in the germline V gene (reference sequence). With V trimmed by 1 base and J by 0 bases, 3 bases remained unmatched. This CDR3 spans 16 amino acids. Stated time point: newly diagnosed GD, antithyroid drugs for less than 3 months. From RNA extracted from PBMCs, the TCR library was made. Relying on iRepertoire HTBI primers and Arm-PCR of CDR3 regions, the team built TCR beta libraries. TCRdb independently ran MiXCR on the multiplex PCR reads; one entry per CDR3 protein. The repertoire has over 350,000 distinct CDR3 sequences, 14% of them found once; the top ten carry more than 15%. The same specimen was also included in a second study, on T cells in Graves' hyperthyroidism and ophthalmopathy.

The gene calls are TRBV20-1 and TRBJ2-1, with 10 nucleotides matching TRBD2. The sequencing here drew on peripheral blood mononuclear cells (PBMCs), taken at new diagnosis, from a patient treated with antithyroid drugs. The TCR comes from a woman aged 45 to 65 with Graves disease. The CDR3 loop is CSARVSGRASYNEQFF. The CDR3 nucleotides read TGCAGTGCTAGAGTAAGCGGGAGGGCCTCCTACAATGAGCAGTTCTTC.